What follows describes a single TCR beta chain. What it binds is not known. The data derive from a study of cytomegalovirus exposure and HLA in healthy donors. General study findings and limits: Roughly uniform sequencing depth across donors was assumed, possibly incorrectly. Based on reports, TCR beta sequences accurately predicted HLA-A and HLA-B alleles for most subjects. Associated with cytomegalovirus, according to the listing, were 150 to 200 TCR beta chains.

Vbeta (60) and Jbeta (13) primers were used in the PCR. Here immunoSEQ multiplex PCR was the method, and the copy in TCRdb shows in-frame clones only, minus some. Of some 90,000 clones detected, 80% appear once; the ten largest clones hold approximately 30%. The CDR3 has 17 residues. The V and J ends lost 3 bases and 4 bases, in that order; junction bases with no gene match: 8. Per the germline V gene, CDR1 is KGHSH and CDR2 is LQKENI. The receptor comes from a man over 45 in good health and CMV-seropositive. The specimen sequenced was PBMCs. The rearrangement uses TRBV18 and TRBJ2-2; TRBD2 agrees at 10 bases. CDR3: CASSPARIAGGTGELFF. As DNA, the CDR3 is TGTGCCAGCTCACCCGCGAGGATAGCGGGGGGCACCGGGGAGCTGTTTTTT.